This TCR beta chain stems from a study of cytomegalovirus exposure and HLA in healthy donors. In the case of this clone: Its antigen is unidentified.

It was with 60 Vbeta and 13 Jbeta primers that the PCR ran. Clones were sequenced by immunoSEQ multiplex PCR, and TCRdb holds only the in-frame ones, with some missing. The table includes some 200,000 clones, around 76% detected once. Study results and limitations: In a later analysis, HLA-associated beta chains showed higher expansion and lower generation probabilities than comparable chains. Segments of the TCR beta V type were, in most cases, productive about 87% or about 30% of the time in an earlier analysis. High sensitivity and specificity were reportedly achieved when the classifier diagnosed cytomegalovirus status.

This clonotype was obtained from a woman in her thirties in good health and CMV-seropositive. The sequencing input was PBMCs.

This CDR3 is CASRPGQGNAEAFF. The CDR3 DNA reads TGCGCCAGCAGGCCTGGGCAGGGCAACGCTGAAGCTTTCTTT. The J gene is TRBJ1-1, the V gene TRBV5-1; D may be TRBD1 (5 bases). V was clipped by 5 bases and J by 6 bases, with 17 bases between them. The CDR3 is 14 amino acids. CDR1 and CDR2 from the germline V gene are SGHRS and YFSETQ.